What follows are 13 T cell receptor beta chains derived from one specimen sequenced in a study of blood T cells in healthy people across ages. Combining a sample-barcoded 5' primer with a J-beta primer mix, a second PCR ran for about 6 to 12 cycles. TCRdb analysed the 5' RACE reads with MiXCR anew, one entry per CDR3 protein. Counted here are 600,000 or so distinct CDR3 sequences, roughly 30% occurring once; the ten biggest clones make up around a sixth. The source material was blood. The origin of the receptors is a woman over 75 in good health.

Ten or more counts support this clonotype. The chain uses TRBV3-1 and TRBJ2-7; 11 positions agree with TRBD1. CDR3 length: 14 residues. V shed 6 bases and J 6 bases; nucleotides not matched to a gene: 7. Germline V gene sequence: CDR1 LGHDT, CDR2 YNNKEL (reference sequence). The CDR3 DNA sequence: TGTGCCAGCAGACATGGACAGGGGGCGTCCGAGCAGTACTTC. It translates to CASRHGQGASEQYF.

About this clonotype itself: A much larger clone lies a single base off, so this may be a read error. Lacking the conserved final phenylalanine or tryptophan, this CDR3 likely reflects a read error. V gene TRBV4-1 combines with J gene TRBJ2-4; D is tentatively TRBD1 or TRBD2 (6 bases each). The V and J ends lost 0 bases and 8 bases respectively, with 14 bases between them. The length of the CDR3 is 15 residues. CDR1 and CDR2 (germline): MGHRA, YSYEKL. The CDR3 region is CASSQDWEEGDIQYC. CDR3 DNA sequence: TGCGCCAGCAGCCAAGATTGGGAGGAGGGGGACATTCAGTACTGC.

This clonotype was recorded many times. The chain has TRBV4-2 and TRBJ1-1; D gene ambiguous. The CDR3 runs to 13 residues. Germline CDR1 and CDR2: LGHNA and YNFKEQ. V shed 3 bases and J shed 4 bases, with 9 bases lying between them. Here the CDR3 DNA reads TGTGCCAGCAGCCAGTTTGAGGGCACTGAAGCTTTCTTT. Protein sequence: CASSQFEGTEAFF.

This clonotype was seen repeatedly, ten times or more. With a much larger clone just one base away, this may be a read error. This sequence joins TRBV5-1 and TRBJ2-1, with D perhaps TRBD1 or TRBD2 (5 bases each). TRBJ2-7 matches the DNA end more closely, so the J call is doubtful. The CDR3 loop spans 15 amino acids. Germline CDR1 is SGHRS and CDR2 is YFSETQ. CDR3 bases: TGCGCCAGCAGCTCCCGGGACGGCTCCTACAATGAGCAGTACTTC. Its translation: CASSSRDGSYNEQYF.

In the case of this clonotype: This may be a read error, as it is one base from a much larger clone. The chain uses TRBV7-7 and TRBJ2-5; TRBD2 is a possible D gene (6 bases). Germline V lookup: CDR1 SSHAT, CDR2 FNYEAQ (reference sequence). This CDR3 region has 14 residues. The CDR3 nucleotides are TGTGCCAGCAGCTTCCGGGGGAACCAAGAGGCCCAGTACTTC. This gives the protein CASSFRGNQEAQYF. Filled out from reference TRBV7-7 and TRBJ2-5, the complete variable domain reads GAGVSQSPRYKVTKRGQDVTLRCDPISSHATLYWYQQALGQGPEFLTYFNYEAQPDKSGLPSDRFSAERPEGSISTLTIQRTEQRDSAMYRCASSFRGNQEAQYFGPGTRLLVL.

This clonotype came up many times. In DNA, the CDR3 is TGCAGCGTTGAGGACGGTTCCTATGGCTACACCTTC. Residues: CSVEDGSYGYTF. The J gene is TRBJ1-2, the V gene TRBV29-1; D gene uncertain. Germline V gives CDR1 SQVTM, CDR2 ANQGSEA. V was shortened by 3 bases and J by 4 bases, with 9 bases between the two germline ends. This CDR3 comprises 12 residues. The complete variable domain, with remaining parts taken from reference TRBV29-1 and TRBJ1-2, reads SAVISQKPSRDICQRGTSLTIQCQVDSQVTMMFWYRQQPGQSLTLIATANQGSEATYESGFVIDKFPISRPNLTFSTLTVSNMSPEDSSIYLCSVEDGSYGYTFGSGTRLTVV.

This clonotype was found many times. The CDR3 sequence: CATSDRTGGNQPQHF. The CDR3 DNA reads TGTGCCACCAGTGATCGGACAGGGGGCAATCAGCCCCAGCATTTT. The V call is TRBV24-1, the J call TRBJ1-5; 9 bases line up with TRBD1. The CDR3 length is 15 residues. V lost 3 bases and J lost 2; bases outside the gene matches: 1. Germline V gene lookup returns CDR1 KGHDR and CDR2 SFDVKD.

This clonotype was observed at least ten times. The gene calls are TRBV20-1 and TRBJ2-7, with TRBD2 identical over 13 bases. With V trimmed by 5 bases and J by 7 bases, 8 bases remained unmatched. Per the germline V gene, CDR1 is DFQATT and CDR2 is SNEGSKA (reference sequence). The CDR3 covers 14 residues. The CDR3 coding sequence is TGCAGTGCTTTCGGACTAGCGGGAGAGGGTGAGCAGTACTTC. This translates into CSAFGLAGEGEQYF.

The V call is TRBV29-1, the J call TRBJ2-2, with 10 bases identical to TRBD2. The CDR3 extends over 16 amino acids. The junction had 9 bases not matched to a gene; V was cut back by 5 bases and J by 3 bases. Germline V gene lookup returns CDR1 SQVTM and CDR2 ANQGSEA. CDR3 bases: TGCAGCGTTCGCCTTCTAGCGGGGGCTCACACCGGGGAGCTGTTTTTT. This gives the protein CSVRLLAGAHTGELFF.

Details on this clonotype: One base away lies a much larger clone, so this may be a sequencing read error. The gene calls are TRBV4-3 and TRBJ2-7; TRBD2 matches at 9 bases. Germline V gene data show CDR1 as LGHNA and CDR2 as YSLEER. The length of the CDR3 is 16 residues. With V trimmed by 4 bases and J by 7 bases, 14 bases remained unmatched. The DNA for the CDR3 is TGCGCCAGCAGCCGAGACCTTAGCGGGGGAAGTGATGAGCAGTACTTC. Translating gives CASSRDLSGGSDEQYF.

This chain connects TRBV20-1 to TRBJ1-6, with D tentatively TRBD1 (5 bases). This CDR3 has 17 amino acids. V was clipped by 3 bases and J by 8 bases, with 23 bases between them. Germline V gene data show CDR1 as DFQATT and CDR2 as SNEGSKA (reference sequence). CDR3 sequence: CSARGVRESTWDSPLHF. The CDR3 nucleotides are TGCAGTGCTAGGGGGGTGAGGGAATCTACGTGGGATTCACCCCTCCACTTT.

This clonotype was picked up many times. This chain joins TRBV6-6 and TRBJ2-7; possible D gene TRBD2, 5 bases. V lost 0 bases, J lost 5 bases, and 11 bases lay in between. This CDR3 is 14 amino acids long. Per the germline V gene, CDR1 is MNHNY and CDR2 is SVGAGI (reference sequence). The CDR3 loop reads CASSYSDYGNEQYF. CDR3 coding DNA: TGTGCCAGCAGTTACTCAGACTATGGAAACGAGCAGTACTTC.

Points on this clonotype: A much larger clone is a single base away; this may be a read error. V and J are TRBV10-3 and TRBJ2-3; no definite D call. The CDR3 runs 14 residues. V was cut by 4 bases and J by 2 bases, with 10 bases left in between. Germline CDR1 reads ENHRY; CDR2 reads SYGVKD. The CDR3 DNA reads as TGTGCCATCAGTGTGAACGGGTTCACAGATACGCAGTATTTT. It yields the protein CAISVNGFTDTQYF.